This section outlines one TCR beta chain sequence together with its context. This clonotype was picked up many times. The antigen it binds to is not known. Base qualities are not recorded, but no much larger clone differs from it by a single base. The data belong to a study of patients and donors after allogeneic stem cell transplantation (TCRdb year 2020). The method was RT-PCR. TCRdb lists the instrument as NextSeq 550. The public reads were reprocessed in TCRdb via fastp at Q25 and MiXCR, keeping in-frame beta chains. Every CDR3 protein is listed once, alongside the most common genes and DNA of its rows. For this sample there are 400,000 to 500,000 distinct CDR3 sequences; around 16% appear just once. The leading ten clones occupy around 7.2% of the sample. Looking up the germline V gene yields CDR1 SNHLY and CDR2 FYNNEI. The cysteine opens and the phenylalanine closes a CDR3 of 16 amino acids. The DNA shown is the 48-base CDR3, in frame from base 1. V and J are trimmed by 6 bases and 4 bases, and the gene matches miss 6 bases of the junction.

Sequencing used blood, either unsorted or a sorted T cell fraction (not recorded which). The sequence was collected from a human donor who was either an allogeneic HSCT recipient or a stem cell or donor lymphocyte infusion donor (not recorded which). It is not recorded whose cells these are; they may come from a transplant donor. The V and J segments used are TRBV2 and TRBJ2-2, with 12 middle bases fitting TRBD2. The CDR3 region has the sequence CASRITSGRPTGELFF. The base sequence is TGTGCCAGCAGGATTACTAGCGGGAGGCCCACCGGGGAGCTGTTTTTT.